This T cell receptor (beta chain) was sequenced in a study of CD8 T cells in ankylosing spondylitis. General observations from the study: Among TCR beta sequences, a motif of roughly 8 highly homologous variants appeared characteristic of ankylosing spondylitis blood. The authors reported significant enrichment of disease-linked clones in matched ankylosing spondylitis synovial fluid.

A word on this clonotype: What it binds is unknown.

MiXCR, run by TCRdb on the 5' RACE reads, gives a single entry per CDR3 protein. The sample has about 130,000 distinct CDR3 sequences; around 9.7% are singletons. The specimen sequenced was blood, either unsorted or a sorted T cell fraction (not recorded which). The TCR was taken from a male donor with ankylosing spondylitis or in good health (not recorded which).

The CDR3 sequence is CSVSVFLTGNEQFF. The CDR3 nucleotides read TGCAGCGTTTCCGTCTTCCTGACCGGGAATGAGCAGTTCTTC. The V and J genes are TRBV29-1 and TRBJ2-1; no clear D. The CDR3 loop spans 14 amino acids. Germline CDR1 reads SQVTM; CDR2 reads ANQGSEA. Trimming removed 5 bases at V and 7 bases at J, with 18 bases between.